This T cell receptor (beta chain) was identified in a study of CD8 T cells in ankylosing spondylitis. General study points: Some motif variants had been reported before (in reactive arthritis synovial fluid and blood). There was reportedly significant enrichment of clones that were disease-linked in matched ankylosing spondylitis synovial fluid. Disease-linked clones bore a CD8+ phenotype and were relatively rare in peripheral blood. There was a TCR beta motif, made of eight highly homologous variants, that appeared characteristic of ankylosing spondylitis blood.

This clonotype was seen a few times. Its cognate antigen is unknown. As the method for making TCR beta libraries, quantitative 5'-RACE with molecular barcodes was used. MiXCR was run by TCRdb on the 5' RACE reads, yielding one entry per CDR3 protein. The sample consists of about 420,000 distinct CDR3 sequences, 20% to 25% of them appearing once. Germline V gene sequence: CDR1 SGHTA, CDR2 FQGNSA. The CDR3 consists of 15 residues. J was trimmed by 5 bases and V by 3 bases; bases with no gene match: 4. The gene calls are TRBV7-2 and TRBJ2-1, with TRBD2 identical over 10 bases. What was sequenced was blood, either unsorted or a sorted T cell fraction (not recorded which). The TCR sequence derives from a male donor with ankylosing spondylitis. The CDR3: CASSFASGSNNEQFF. DNA of the CDR3: TGTGCCAGCAGCTTTGCTAGCGGGAGTAACAATGAGCAGTTCTTC.